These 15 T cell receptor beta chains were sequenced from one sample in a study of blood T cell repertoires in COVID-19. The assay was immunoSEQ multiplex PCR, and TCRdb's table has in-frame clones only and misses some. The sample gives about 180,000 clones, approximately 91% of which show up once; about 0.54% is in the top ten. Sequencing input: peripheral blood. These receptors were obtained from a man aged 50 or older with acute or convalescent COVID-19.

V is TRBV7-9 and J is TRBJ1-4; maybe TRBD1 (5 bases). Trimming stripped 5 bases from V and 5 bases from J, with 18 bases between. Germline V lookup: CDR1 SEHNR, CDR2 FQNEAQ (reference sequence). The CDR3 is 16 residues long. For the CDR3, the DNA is TGTGCCAGCAGCCCCCCCGGTGACAGACTCAATGAAAAACTGTTTTTT. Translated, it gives CASSPPGDRLNEKLFF.

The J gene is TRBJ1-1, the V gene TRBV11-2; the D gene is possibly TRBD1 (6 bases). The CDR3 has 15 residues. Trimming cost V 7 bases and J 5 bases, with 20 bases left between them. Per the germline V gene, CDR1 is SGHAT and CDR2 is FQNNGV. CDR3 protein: CASIGVQGRSTEAFF. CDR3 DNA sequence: TGTGCCAGCATAGGGGTTCAGGGGCGGAGTACTGAAGCTTTCTTT.

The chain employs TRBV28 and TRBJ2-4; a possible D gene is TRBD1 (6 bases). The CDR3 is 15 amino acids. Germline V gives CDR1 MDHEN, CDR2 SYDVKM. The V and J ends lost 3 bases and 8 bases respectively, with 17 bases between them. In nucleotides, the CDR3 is TGTGCCAGCAGTTTGCCAGGGGCGTTGATCGACATTCAGTACTTC. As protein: CASSLPGALIDIQYF.

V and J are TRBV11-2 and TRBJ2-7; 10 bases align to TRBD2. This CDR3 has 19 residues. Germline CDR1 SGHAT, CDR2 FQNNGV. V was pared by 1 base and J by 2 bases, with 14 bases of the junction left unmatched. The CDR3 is CASSLGSGVASGSPYEQYF. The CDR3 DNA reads TGTGCCAGCAGCTTAGGTTCGGGGGTGGCTAGCGGGAGCCCCTACGAGCAGTACTTC.

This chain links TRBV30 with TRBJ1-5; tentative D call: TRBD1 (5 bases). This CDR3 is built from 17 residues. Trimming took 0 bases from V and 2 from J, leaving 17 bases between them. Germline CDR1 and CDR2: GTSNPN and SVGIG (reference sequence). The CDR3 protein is CAWSVKSVQGGNQPQHF. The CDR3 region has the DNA TGTGCCTGGAGTGTAAAGAGCGTGCAGGGTGGCAATCAGCCCCAGCATTTT.

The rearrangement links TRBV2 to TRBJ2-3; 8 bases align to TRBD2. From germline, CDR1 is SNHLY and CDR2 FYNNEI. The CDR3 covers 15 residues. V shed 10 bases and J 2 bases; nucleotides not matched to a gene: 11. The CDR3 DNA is TGTGCCACCAACAATCGGGAGGGCCTCACAGATACGCAGTATTTT. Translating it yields CATNNREGLTDTQYF.

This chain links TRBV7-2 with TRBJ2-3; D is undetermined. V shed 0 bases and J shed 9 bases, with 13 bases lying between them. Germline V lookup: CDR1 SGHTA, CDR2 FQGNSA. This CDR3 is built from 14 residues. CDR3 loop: CASSLAQFRRTQYF. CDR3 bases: TGTGCCAGCAGCTTAGCGCAATTTCGGAGAACGCAGTATTTT.

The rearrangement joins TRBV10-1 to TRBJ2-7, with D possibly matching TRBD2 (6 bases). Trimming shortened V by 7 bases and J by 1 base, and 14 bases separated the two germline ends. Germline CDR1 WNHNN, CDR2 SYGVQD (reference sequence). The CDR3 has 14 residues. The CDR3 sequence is CASMGRRASYEQYV. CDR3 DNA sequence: TGCGCCAGCATGGGGAGGCGGGCGTCCTACGAGCAGTACGTC.

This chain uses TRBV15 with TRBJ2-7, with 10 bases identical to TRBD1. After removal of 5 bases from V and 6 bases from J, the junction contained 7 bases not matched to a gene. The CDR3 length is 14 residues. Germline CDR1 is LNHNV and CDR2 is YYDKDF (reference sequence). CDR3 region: CATSGTGVSGEQYF. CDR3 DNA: TGTGCCACCAGCGGGACAGGGGTATCGGGCGAGCAGTACTTC.

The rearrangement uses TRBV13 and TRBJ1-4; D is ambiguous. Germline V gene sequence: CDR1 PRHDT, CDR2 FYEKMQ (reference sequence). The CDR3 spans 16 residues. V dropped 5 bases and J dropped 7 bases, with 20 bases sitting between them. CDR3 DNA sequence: TGTGCCAGCAGCGCCCGTGGTGTGCAGGAGGGTGAAAAACTGTTTTTT. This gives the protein CASSARGVQEGEKLFF. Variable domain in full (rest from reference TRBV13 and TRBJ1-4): AAGVIQSPRHLIKEKRETATLKCYPIPRHDTVYWYQQGPGQDPQFLISFYEKMQSDKGSIPDRFSAQQFSDYHSELNMSSLELGDSALYFCASSARGVQEGEKLFFGSGTQLSVL.

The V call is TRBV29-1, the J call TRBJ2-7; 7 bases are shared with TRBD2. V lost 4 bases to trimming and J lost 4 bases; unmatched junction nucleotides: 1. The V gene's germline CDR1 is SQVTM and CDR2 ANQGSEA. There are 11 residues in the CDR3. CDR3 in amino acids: CSVGGGYEQYF. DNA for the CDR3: TGCAGCGTTGGGGGGGGATACGAGCAGTACTTC.

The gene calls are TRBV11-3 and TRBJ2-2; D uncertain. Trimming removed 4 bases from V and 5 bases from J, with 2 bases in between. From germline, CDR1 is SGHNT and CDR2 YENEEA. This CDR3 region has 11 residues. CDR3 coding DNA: TGTGCCAGCAGCTCGACCGGGGAGCTGTTTTTT. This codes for CASSSTGELFF. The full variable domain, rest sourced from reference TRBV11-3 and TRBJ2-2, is EAGVVQSPRYKIIEKKQPVAFWCNPISGHNTLYWYLQNLGQGPELLIRYENEEAVDDSQLPKDRFSAERLKGVDSTLKIQPAELGDSAVYLCASSSTGELFFGEGSRLTVL.

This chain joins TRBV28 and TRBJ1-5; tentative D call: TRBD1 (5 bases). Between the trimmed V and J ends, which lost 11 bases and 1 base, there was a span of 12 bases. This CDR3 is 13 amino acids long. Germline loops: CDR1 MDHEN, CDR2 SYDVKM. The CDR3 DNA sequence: TGTGCCTCGGGGGGGGAGAGCAATCAGCCCCAGCATTTT. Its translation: CASGGESNQPQHF.

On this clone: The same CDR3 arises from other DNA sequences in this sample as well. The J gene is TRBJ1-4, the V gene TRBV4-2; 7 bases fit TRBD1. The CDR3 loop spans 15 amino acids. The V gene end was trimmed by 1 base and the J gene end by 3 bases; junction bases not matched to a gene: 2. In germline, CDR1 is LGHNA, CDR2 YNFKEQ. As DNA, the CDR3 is TGTGCCAGCAGCCAAGTGGGACAGTCTAATGAAAAACTGTTTTTT. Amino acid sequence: CASSQVGQSNEKLFF.

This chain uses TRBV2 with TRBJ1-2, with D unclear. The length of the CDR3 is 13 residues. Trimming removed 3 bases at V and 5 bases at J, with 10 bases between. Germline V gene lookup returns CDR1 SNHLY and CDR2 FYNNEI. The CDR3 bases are TGTGCCAGCAGTGATTTGGCCCGATATGGCTACACCTTC. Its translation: CASSDLARYGYTF.